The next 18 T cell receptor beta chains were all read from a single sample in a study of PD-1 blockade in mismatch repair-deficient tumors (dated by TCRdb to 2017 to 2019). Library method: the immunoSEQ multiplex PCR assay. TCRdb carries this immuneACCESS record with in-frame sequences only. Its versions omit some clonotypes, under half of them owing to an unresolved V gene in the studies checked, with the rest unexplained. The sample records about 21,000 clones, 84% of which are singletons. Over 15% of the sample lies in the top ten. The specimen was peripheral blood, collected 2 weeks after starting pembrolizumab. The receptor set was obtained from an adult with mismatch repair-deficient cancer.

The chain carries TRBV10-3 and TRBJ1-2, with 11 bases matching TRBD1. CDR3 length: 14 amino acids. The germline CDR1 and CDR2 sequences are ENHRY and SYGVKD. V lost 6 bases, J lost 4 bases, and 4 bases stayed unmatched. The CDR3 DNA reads TGTGCCATCAGGGAGGACAGGGGGCCCTATGGCTACACCTTC. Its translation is CAIREDRGPYGYTF.

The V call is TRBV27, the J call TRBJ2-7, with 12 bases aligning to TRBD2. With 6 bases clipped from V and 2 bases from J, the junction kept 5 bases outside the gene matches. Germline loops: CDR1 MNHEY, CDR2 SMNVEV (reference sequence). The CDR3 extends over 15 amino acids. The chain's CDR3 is CASRLTSGSAYEQYF. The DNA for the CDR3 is TGTGCCAGCAGGCTGACTAGCGGGAGCGCCTACGAGCAGTACTTC.

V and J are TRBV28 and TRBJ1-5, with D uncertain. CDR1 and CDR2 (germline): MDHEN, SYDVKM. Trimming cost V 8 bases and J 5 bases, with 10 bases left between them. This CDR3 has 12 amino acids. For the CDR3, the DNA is TGTGCCAGCGGGGTTGTGGATCAGCCCCAGCATTTT. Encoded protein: CASGVVDQPQHF. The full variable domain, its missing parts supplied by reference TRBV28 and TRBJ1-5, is DVKVTQSSRYLVKRTGEKVFLECVQDMDHENMFWYRQDPGLGLRLIYFSYDVKMKEKGDIPEGYSVSREKKERFSLILESASTNQTSMYLCASGVVDQPQHFGDGTRLSIL.

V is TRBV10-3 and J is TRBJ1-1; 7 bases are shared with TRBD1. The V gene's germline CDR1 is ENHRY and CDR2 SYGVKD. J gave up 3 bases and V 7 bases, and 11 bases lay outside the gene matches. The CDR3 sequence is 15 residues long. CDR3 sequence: CAITLTGQLDTEAFF. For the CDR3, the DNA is TGTGCCATCACCCTGACAGGGCAACTAGACACTGAAGCTTTCTTT.

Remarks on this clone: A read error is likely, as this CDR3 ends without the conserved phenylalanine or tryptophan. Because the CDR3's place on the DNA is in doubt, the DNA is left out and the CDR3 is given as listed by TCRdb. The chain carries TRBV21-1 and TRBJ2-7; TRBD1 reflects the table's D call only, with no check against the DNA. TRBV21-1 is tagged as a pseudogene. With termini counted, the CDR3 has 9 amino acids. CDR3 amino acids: CASSTQGSL.

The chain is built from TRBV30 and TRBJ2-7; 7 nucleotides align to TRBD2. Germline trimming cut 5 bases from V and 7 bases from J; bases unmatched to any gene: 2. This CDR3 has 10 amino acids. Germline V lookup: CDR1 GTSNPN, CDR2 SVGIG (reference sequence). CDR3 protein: CAWSRGEQYF. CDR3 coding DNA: TGTGCCTGGTCGCGGGGGGAGCAGTACTTC.

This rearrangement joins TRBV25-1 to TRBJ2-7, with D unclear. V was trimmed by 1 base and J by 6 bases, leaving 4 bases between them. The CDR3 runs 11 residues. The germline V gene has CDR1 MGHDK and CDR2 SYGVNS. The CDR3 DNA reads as TGTGCCAGCAGTGAATCAAGCGAGCAGTACTTC. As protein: CASSESSEQYF.

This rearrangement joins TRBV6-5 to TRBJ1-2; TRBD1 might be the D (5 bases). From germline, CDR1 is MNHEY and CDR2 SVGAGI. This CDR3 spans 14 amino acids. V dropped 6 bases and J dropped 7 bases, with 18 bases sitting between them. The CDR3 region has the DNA TGTGCCAGCAGCACCGGAGGGGCGGCCCGTGGCTACACCTTC. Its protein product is CASSTGGAARGYTF.

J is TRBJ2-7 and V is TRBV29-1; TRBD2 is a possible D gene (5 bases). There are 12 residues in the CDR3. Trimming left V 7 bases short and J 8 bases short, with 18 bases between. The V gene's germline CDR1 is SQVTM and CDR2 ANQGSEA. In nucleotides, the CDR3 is TGCAGCGCGGGGAGAGATTCTACGAAGCAGTACTTC. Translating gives CSAGRDSTKQYF.

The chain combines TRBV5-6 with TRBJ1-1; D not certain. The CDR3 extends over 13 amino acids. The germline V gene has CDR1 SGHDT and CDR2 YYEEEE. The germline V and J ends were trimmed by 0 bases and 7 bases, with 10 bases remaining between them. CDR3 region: CASSLASQLEAFF. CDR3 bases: TGTGCCAGCAGCTTGGCTTCCCAGCTTGAAGCTTTCTTT.

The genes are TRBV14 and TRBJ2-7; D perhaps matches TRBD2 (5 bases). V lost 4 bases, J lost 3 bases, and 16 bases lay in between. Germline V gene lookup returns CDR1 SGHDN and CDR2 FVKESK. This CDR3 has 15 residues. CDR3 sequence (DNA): TGTGCCAGCAGCCCCGGTAGGAGCGCGGGCTACGAGCAGTACTTC. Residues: CASSPGRSAGYEQYF.

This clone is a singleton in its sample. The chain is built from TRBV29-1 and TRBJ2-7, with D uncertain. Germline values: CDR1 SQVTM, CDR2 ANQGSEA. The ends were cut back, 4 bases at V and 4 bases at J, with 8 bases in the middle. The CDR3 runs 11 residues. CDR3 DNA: TGCAGCGTTGTGACTGATTACGAGCAGTACTTC. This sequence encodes CSVVTDYEQYF.

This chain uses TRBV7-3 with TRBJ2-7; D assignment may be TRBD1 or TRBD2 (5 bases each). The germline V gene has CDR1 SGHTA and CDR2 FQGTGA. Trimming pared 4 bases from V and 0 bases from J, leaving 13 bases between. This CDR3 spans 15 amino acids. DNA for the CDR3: TGTGCCAGCAGCTCCGGGACCTTGAGCTCCTACGAGCAGTACTTC. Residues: CASSSGTLSSYEQYF.

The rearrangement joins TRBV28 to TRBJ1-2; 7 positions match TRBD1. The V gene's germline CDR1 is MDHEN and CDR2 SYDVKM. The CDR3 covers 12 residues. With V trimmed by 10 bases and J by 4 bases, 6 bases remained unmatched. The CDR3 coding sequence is TGTGCCACCCTAAGGGACAGCTATGGCTACACCTTC. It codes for CATLRDSYGYTF.

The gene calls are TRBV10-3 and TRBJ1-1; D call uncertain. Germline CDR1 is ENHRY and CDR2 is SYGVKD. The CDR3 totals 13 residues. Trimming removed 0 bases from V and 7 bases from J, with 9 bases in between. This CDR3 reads CAISESVGIEAFF. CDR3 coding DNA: TGTGCCATCAGTGAGTCGGTCGGAATTGAAGCTTTCTTT.

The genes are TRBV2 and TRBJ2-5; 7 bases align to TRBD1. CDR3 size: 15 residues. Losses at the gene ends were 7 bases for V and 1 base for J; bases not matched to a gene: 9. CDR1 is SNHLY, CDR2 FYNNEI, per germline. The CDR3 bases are TGTGCCAGCAATTCGCTGACAGGGAGCCAAGAGACCCAGTACTTC. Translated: CASNSLTGSQETQYF. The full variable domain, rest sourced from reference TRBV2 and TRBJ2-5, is EPEVTQTPSHQVTQMGQEVILRCVPISNHLYFYWYRQILGQKVEFLVSFYNNEISEKSEIFDDQFSVERPDGSNFTLKIRSTKLEDSAMYFCASNSLTGSQETQYFGPGTRLLVL.

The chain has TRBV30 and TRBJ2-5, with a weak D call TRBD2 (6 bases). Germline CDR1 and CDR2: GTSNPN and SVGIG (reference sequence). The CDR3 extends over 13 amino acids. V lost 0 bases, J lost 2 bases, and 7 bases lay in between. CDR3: CAWSVAGQETQYF. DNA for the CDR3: TGTGCCTGGAGTGTTGCGGGGCAAGAGACCCAGTACTTC.

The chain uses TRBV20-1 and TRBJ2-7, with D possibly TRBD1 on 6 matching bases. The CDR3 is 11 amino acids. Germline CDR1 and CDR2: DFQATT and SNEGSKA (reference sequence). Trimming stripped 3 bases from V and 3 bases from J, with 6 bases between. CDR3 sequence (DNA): TGCAGTGCTAGGGACAGCTACGAGCAGTACTTC. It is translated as CSARDSYEQYF.